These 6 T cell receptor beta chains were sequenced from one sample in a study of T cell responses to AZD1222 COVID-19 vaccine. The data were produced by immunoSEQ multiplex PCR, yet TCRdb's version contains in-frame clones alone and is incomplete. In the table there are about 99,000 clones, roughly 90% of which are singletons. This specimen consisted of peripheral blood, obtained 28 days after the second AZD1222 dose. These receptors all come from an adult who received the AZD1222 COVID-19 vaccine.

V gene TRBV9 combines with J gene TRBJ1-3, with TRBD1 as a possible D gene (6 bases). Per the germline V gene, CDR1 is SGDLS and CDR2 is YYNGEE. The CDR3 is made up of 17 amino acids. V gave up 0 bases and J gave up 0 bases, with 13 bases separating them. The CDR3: CASSVADRWFSGNTIYF. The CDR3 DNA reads TGTGCCAGCAGCGTAGCCGACAGGTGGTTCTCTGGAAACACCATATATTTT. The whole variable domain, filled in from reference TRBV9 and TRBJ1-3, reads DSGVTQTPKHLITATGQRVTLRCSPRSGDLSVYWYQQSLDQGLQFLIQYYNGEERAKGNILERFSAQQFPDLHSELNLSSLELGDSALYFCASSVADRWFSGNTIYFGEGSWLTVV.

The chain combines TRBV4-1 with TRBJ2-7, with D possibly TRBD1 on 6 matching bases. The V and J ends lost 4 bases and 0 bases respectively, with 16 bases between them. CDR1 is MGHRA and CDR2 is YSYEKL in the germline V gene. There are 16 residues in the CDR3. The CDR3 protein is CASSPAARGLSYEQYF. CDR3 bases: TGCGCCAGCAGCCCTGCGGCCAGGGGCCTCTCCTACGAGCAGTACTTC.

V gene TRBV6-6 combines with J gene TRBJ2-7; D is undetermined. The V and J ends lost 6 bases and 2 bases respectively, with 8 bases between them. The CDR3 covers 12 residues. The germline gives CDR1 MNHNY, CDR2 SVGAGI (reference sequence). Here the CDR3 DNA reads TGTGCCAGCAGCCGGGTCCCCTACGAGCAGTACTTC. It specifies CASSRVPYEQYF.

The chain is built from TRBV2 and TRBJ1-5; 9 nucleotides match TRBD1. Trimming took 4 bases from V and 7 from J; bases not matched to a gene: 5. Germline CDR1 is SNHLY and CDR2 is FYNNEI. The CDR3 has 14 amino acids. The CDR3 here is CASSVDRGDQPQHF. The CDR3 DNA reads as TGTGCCAGCAGTGTAGACAGGGGGGACCAGCCCCAGCATTTT.

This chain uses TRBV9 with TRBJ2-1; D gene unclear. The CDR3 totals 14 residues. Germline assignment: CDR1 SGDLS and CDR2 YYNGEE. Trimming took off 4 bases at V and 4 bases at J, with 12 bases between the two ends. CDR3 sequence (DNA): TGTGCCAGCAGCCCCAGCAGCGATTACAATGAGCAGTTCTTC. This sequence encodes CASSPSSDYNEQFF.

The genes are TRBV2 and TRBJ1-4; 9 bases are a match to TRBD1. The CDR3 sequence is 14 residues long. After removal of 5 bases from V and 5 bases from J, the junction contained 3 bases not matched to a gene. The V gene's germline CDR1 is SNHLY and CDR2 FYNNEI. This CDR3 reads CASSYTGGNEKLFF. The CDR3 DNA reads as TGTGCCAGCAGTTACACAGGGGGCAATGAAAAACTGTTTTTT.